The 8 T cell receptor beta chains listed next were all sequenced from one sample in a study of blood T cell repertoires in COVID-19. Clones were sequenced by immunoSEQ multiplex PCR, and TCRdb holds only the in-frame ones, with some missing. The sample records about 220,000 clones, under 90% being singletons. The specimen was peripheral blood. The source of these receptors is a man aged 25 to 40 with active or convalescent COVID-19.

The CDR3 bases are TGTGCCATCAGTCCCTACAGGGGGTCAACTGAAGCTTTCTTT. It codes for CAISPYRGSTEAFF. This chain joins TRBV10-3 and TRBJ1-1, with 8 bases lining up with TRBD1. Germline CDR1 and CDR2: ENHRY and SYGVKD. The CDR3 is made up of 14 amino acids. Trimming removed 5 bases from V and 5 bases from J; junction bases left unmatched: 7.

There are many counts of this clone. The chain recombines TRBV18 with TRBJ1-2; D remains ambiguous. V lost 3 bases and J lost 6, with 17 bases in between. This CDR3 region has 15 residues. Germline V CDR1 and CDR2: KGHSH, LQKENI. CDR3 in amino acids: CASSPEVDRLDGYTF. CDR3 nucleotide sequence: TGTGCCAGCTCACCGGAGGTAGACCGACTAGATGGCTACACCTTC.

This chain connects TRBV29-1 to TRBJ1-1; maybe TRBD1 (5 bases). V shed 6 bases and J shed 0 bases, with 17 bases lying between them. CDR1 is SQVTM and CDR2 is ANQGSEA in the germline V gene. This CDR3 comprises 15 residues. CDR3 in amino acids: CSVRAGGAMNTEAFF. The CDR3 region has the DNA TGCAGCGTGAGGGCGGGGGGAGCCATGAACACTGAAGCTTTCTTT.

The V call is TRBV5-6, the J call TRBJ2-7, with 9 bases identical to TRBD2. The CDR3 loop spans 16 amino acids. The ends lost 4 bases at V and 2 bases at J; junction bases unmatched: 10. Germline CDR1 reads SGHDT; CDR2 reads YYEEEE. CDR3 residues: CASSRDPSGNTYEQYF. The CDR3, as DNA: TGTGCCAGCAGCAGAGACCCTAGCGGGAACACCTACGAGCAGTACTTC.

This clone was counted only a few times. The same CDR3 arises from other DNA sequences in this sample as well. V gene TRBV12-3 or TRBV12-4 combines with J gene TRBJ2-1; no clear D gene. The CDR3 covers 11 residues. V shed 5 bases and J shed 4 bases, with 3 bases lying between them. CDR3 sequence reads: CASSQYNEQFF. In nucleotides, the CDR3 is TGTGCCAGCAGTCAATACAATGAGCAGTTCTTC.

The V and J genes are TRBV5-1 and TRBJ2-5; D uncertain. CDR3 size: 14 residues. V lost 2 bases, J lost 1 base, and 9 bases lay in between. Per the germline V gene, CDR1 is SGHRS and CDR2 is YFSETQ. The DNA for the CDR3 is TGCGCCAGCAGCTTTGGTGCAGGCCAAGAGACCCAGTACTTC. Translating it yields CASSFGAGQETQYF.

This clone was recorded once. Other DNA sequences in the same sample also yield this CDR3. CDR3 region: CASSPRISSYNEQFF. In DNA form, the CDR3 reads TGTGCCAGCAGCCCTAGGATTAGCTCCTACAATGAGCAGTTCTTC. V is TRBV7-2 and J is TRBJ2-1; D not certain. This CDR3 spans 15 amino acids. With 5 bases removed from V and 0 bases from J, the gap between germline ends came to 11 bases. Germline V gives CDR1 SGHTA, CDR2 FQGNSA. The variable domain in full, completed from reference TRBV7-2 and TRBJ2-1, reads GAGVSQSPSNKVTEKGKDVELRCDPISGHTALYWYRQSLGQGLEFLIYFQGNSAPDKSGLPSDRFSAERTGGSVSTLTIQRTQQEDSAVYLCASSPRISSYNEQFFGPGTRLTVL.

V gene TRBV7-2 combines with J gene TRBJ2-1; 11 nucleotides match TRBD2. The CDR3 runs to 15 residues. Unmatched junction bases numbered 0, after V lost 1 base and J lost 4 bases. Germline values: CDR1 SGHTA, CDR2 FQGNSA. CDR3 loop: CASSLVAGGYNEQFF. In DNA, the CDR3 is TGTGCCAGCAGCTTAGTAGCGGGAGGGTACAATGAGCAGTTCTTC.